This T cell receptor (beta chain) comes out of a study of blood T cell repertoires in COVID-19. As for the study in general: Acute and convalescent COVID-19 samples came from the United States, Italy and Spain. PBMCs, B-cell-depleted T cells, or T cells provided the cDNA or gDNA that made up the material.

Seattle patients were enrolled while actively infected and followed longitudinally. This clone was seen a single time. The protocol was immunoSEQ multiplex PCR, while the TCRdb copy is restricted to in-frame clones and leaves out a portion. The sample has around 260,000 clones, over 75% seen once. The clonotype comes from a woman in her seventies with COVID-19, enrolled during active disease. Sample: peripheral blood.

The DNA of the CDR3 is TGTGCCAGCAGCTTAGAAGGACTAGCCTTTGGCGGGGCCGCGCAGTACTTC. As protein: CASSLEGLAFGGAAQYF. The chain joins TRBV7-9 to TRBJ2-7; 8 bases fit TRBD2. There are 17 residues in the CDR3. Germline V gene lookup returns CDR1 SEHNR and CDR2 FQNEAQ (reference sequence). V dropped 1 base and J dropped 9; count of bases not matched to a gene: 17. Full variable domain (rest looked up from reference TRBV7-9 and TRBJ2-7): DTGVSQNPRHKITKRGQNVTFRCDPISEHNRLYWYRQTLGQGPEFLTYFQNEAQLEKSRLLSDRFSAERPKGSFSTLEIQRTEQGDSAMYLCASSLEGLAFGGAAQYFGPGTRLTVT.